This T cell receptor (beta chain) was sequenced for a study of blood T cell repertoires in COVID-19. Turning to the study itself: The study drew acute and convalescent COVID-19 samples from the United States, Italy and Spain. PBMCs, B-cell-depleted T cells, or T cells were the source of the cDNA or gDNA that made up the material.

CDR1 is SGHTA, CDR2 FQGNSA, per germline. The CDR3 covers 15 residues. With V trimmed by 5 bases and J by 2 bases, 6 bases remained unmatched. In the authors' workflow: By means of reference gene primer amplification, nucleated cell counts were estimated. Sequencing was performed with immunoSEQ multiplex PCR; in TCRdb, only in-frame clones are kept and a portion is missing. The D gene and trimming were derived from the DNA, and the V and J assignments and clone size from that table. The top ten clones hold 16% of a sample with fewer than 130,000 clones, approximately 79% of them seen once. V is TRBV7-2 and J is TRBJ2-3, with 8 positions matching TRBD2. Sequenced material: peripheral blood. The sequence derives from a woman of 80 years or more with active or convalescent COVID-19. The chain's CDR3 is CASSRSGAFTDTQYF. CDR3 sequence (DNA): TGTGCCAGCAGCCGTAGCGGGGCATTCACAGATACGCAGTATTTT. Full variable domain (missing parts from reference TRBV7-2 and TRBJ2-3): GAGVSQSPSNKVTEKGKDVELRCDPISGHTALYWYRQSLGQGLEFLIYFQGNSAPDKSGLPSDRFSAERTGGSVSTLTIQRTQQEDSAVYLCASSRSGAFTDTQYFGPGTRLTVL.